Sequencing of this T cell receptor beta chain was carried out in a study of radiotherapy plus CTLA-4 blockade in lung cancer. Study summary: Among patients, over 15% showed objective responses, and around 30% had disease control.

In the case of this clone: What it recognizes is unknown.

TCRdb's table, derived via immunoSEQ multiplex PCR, lists solely in-frame clones and lacks some. This table holds 35,000 to 55,000 clones, approximately 80% found once. Regarding the study as a whole: Radiotherapy was combined with ipilimumab, and tumor-derived TCR clones then expanded in blood. The best predictor of response was reported to be early blood T cell clone dynamics, with interferon-beta.

The receptor was derived from a human donor with non-small cell lung cancer whose response to radiotherapy plus ipilimumab could not be evaluated. The starting material was peripheral blood, obtained from a patient treated with radiotherapy plus ipilimumab.

The CDR3, as DNA: TGCAGCGTTACAGGTCTGACCTACAATGAGCAGTTCTTC. Protein: CSVTGLTYNEQFF. The rearrangement uses TRBV29-1 and TRBJ2-1; a possible D gene is TRBD1 (5 bases). The V and J ends lost 5 bases and 2 bases respectively, with 10 bases between them. This CDR3 spans 13 amino acids. Looked up from germline, CDR1 is SQVTM and CDR2 is ANQGSEA.